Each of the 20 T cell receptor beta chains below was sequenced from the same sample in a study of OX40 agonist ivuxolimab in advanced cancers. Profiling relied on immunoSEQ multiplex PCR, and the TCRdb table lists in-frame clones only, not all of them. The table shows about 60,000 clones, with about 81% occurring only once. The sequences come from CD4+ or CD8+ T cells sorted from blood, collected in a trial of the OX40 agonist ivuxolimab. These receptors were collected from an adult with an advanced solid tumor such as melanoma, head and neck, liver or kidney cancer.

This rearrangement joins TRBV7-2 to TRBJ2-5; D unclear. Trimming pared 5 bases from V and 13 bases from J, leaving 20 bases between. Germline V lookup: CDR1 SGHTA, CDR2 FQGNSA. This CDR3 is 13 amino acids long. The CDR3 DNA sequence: TGTGCCAGCAGCCGGCCCACAACTGATAAGGGGTACTTC. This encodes CASSRPTTDKGYF.

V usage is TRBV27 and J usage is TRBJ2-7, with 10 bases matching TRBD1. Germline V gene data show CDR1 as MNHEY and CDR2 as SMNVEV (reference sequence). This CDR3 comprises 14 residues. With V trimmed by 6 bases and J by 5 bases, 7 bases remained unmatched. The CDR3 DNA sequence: TGTGCCAGCAGGGAGGGACAGGGGATCCACGAGCAGTACTTC. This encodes CASREGQGIHEQYF.

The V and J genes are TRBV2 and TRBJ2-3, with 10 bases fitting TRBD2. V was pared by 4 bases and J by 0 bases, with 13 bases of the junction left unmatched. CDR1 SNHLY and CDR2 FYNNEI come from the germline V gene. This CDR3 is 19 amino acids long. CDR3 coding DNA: TGTGCCAGCAGTGGTAGACCGGGACTAGCGATTGCTAGCACAGATACGCAGTATTTT. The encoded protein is CASSGRPGLAIASTDTQYF.

The CDR3 sequence: CASSQDGGDLREKLFF. The CDR3 nucleotides read TGCGCCAGCAGCCAAGACGGGGGGGACCTTAGGGAAAAACTGTTTTTT. The chain recombines TRBV4-3 with TRBJ1-4; weak D call: TRBD1 (5 bases). Trimming removed 0 bases from V and 8 bases from J, with 16 bases in between. The CDR3 extends over 16 amino acids. The germline CDR1 and CDR2 sequences are LGHNA and YSLEER.

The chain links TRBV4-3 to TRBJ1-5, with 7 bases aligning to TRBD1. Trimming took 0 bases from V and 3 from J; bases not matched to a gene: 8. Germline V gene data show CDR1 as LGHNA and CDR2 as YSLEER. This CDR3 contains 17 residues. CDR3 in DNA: TGCGCCAGCAGCCAAGACATCAGGACAGGTAACAATCAGCCCCAGCATTTT. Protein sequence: CASSQDIRTGNNQPQHF.

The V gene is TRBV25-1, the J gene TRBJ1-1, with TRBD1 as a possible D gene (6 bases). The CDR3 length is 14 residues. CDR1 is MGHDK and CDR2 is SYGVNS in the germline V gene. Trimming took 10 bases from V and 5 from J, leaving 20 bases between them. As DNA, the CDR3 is TGTGCCACGACGGCGGGGGCGAAGGGAACTGAAGCTTTCTTT. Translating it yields CATTAGAKGTEAFF.

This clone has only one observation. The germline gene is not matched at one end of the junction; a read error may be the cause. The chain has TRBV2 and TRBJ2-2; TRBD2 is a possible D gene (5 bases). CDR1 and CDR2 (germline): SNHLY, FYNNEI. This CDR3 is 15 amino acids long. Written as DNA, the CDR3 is TGTGCCAGCAGTGAGGAGGTACTATACACCGAGGAGCTGTTTTTT. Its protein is CASSEEVLYTEELFF.

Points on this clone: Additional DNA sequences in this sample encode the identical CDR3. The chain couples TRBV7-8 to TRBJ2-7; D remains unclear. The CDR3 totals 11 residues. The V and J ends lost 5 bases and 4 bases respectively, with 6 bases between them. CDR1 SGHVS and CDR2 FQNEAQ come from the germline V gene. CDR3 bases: TGTGCCAGCAGCCTGACTTACGAGCAGTACTTC. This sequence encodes CASSLTYEQYF. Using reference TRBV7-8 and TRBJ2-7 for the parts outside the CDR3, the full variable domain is GAGVSQSPRYKVAKRGQDVALRCDPISGHVSLFWYQQALGQGPEFLTYFQNEAQLDKSGLPSDRFFAERPEGSVSTLKIQRTQQEDSAVYLCASSLTYEQYFGPGTRLTVT.

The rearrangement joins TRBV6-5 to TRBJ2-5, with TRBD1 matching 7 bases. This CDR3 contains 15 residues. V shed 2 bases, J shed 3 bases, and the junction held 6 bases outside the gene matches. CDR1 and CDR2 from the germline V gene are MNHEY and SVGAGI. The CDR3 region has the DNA TGTGCCAGCAGTTACAGCGGCAGGGGGAAAGAGACCCAGTACTTC. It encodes CASSYSGRGKETQYF.

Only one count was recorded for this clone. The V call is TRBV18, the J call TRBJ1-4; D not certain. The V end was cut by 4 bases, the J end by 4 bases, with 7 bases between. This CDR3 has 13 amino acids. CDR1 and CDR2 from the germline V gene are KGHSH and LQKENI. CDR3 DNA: TGTGCCAGCTCACGGGCGGTTAATGAAAAACTGTTTTTT. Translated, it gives CASSRAVNEKLFF.

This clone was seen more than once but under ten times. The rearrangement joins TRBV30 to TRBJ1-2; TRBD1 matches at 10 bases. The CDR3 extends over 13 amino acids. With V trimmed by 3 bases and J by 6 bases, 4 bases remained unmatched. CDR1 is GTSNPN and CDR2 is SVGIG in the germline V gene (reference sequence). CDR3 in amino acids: CAWSHGQGDGYTF. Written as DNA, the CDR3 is TGTGCCTGGAGCCATGGACAGGGGGATGGCTACACCTTC. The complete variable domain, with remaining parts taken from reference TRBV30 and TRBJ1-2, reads SQTIHQWPATLVQPVGSPLSLECTVEGTSNPNLYWYRQAAGRGLQLLFYSVGIGQISSEVPQNLSASRPQDRQFILSSKKLLLSDSGFYLCAWSHGQGDGYTFGSGTRLTVV.

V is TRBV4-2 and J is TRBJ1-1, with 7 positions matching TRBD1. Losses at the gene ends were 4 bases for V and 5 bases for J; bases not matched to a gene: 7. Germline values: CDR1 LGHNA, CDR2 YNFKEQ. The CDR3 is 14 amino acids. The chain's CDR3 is CASSLSDRETEAFF. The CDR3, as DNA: TGTGCCAGCAGCCTTAGCGACAGGGAAACTGAAGCTTTCTTT.

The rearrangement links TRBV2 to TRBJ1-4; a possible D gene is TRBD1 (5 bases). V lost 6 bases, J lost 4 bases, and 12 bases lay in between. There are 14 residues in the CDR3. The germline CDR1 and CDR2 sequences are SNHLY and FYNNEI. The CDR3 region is CASSAGTLNEKLFF. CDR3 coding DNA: TGTGCCAGCAGCGCCGGGACTCTTAATGAAAAACTGTTTTTT. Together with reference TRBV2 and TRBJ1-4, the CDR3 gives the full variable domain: EPEVTQTPSHQVTQMGQEVILRCVPISNHLYFYWYRQILGQKVEFLVSFYNNEISEKSEIFDDQFSVERPDGSNFTLKIRSTKLEDSAMYFCASSAGTLNEKLFFGSGTQLSVL.

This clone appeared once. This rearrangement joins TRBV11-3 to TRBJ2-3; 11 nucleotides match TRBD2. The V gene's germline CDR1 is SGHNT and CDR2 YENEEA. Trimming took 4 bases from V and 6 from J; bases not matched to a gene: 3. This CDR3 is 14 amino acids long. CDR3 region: CASSYSGGADTQYF. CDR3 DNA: TGTGCCAGCAGCTATAGCGGGGGGGCGGATACGCAGTATTTT.

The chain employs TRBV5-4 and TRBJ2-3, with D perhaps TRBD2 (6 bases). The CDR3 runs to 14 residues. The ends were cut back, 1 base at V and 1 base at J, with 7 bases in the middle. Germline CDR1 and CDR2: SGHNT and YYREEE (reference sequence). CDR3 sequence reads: CASSLRGGTDTQYF. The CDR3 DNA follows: TGTGCCAGCAGCTTGCGCGGGGGCACAGATACGCAGTATTTT.

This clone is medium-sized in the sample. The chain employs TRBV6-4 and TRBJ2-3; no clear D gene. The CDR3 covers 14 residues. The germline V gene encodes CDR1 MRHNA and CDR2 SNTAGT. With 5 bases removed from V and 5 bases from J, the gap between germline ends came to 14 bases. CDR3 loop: CASSLDGSIDTQYF. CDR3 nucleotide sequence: TGTGCCAGCAGTCTCGACGGGTCGATAGATACGCAGTATTTT.

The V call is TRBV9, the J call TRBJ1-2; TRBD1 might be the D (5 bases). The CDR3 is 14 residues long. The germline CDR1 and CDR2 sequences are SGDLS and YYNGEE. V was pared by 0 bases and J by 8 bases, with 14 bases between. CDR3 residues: CASSVGDSARGYTF. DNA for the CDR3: TGTGCCAGCAGCGTAGGGGACTCGGCAAGAGGCTACACCTTC.

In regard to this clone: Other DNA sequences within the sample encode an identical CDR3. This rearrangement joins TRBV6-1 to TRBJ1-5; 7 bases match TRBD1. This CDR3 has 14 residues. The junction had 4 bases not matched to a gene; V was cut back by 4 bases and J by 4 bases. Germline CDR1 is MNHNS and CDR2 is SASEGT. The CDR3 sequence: CASSGRQGNQPQHF. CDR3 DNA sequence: TGTGCCAGCAGTGGTAGACAGGGAAATCAGCCCCAGCATTTT.

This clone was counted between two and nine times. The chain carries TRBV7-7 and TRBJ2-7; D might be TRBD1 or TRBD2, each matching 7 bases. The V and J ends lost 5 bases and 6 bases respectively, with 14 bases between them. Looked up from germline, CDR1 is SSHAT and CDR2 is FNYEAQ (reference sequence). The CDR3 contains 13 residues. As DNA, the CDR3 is TGTGCCAGCAGCCAGGGGGAGGGAGGCGAGCAGTACTTC. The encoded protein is CASSQGEGGEQYF. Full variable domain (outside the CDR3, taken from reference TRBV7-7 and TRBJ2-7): GAGVSQSPRYKVTKRGQDVTLRCDPISSHATLYWYQQALGQGPEFLTYFNYEAQPDKSGLPSDRFSAERPEGSISTLTIQRTEQRDSAMYRCASSQGEGGEQYFGPGTRLTVT.

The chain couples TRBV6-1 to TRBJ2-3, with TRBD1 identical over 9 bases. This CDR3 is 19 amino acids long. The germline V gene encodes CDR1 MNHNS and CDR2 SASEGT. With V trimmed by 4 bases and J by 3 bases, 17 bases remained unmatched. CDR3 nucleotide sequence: TGTGCCAGCAGTGGGGGACCTCACCCCCTGGACAGGGGAACAGATACGCAGTATTTT. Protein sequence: CASSGGPHPLDRGTDTQYF.